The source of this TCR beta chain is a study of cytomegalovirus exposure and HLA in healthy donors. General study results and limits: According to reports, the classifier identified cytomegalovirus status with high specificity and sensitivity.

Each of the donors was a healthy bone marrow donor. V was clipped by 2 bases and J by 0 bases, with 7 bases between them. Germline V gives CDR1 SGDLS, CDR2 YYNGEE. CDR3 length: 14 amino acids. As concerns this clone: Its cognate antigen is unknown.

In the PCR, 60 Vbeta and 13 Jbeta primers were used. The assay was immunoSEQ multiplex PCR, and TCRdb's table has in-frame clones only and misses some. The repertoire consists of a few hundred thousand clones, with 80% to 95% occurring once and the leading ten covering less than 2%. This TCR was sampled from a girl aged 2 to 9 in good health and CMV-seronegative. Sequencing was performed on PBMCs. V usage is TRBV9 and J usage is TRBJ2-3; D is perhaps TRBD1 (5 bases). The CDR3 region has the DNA TGTGCCAGCAGCGTGGACACCAGCACAGATACGCAGTATTTT. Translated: CASSVDTSTDTQYF.